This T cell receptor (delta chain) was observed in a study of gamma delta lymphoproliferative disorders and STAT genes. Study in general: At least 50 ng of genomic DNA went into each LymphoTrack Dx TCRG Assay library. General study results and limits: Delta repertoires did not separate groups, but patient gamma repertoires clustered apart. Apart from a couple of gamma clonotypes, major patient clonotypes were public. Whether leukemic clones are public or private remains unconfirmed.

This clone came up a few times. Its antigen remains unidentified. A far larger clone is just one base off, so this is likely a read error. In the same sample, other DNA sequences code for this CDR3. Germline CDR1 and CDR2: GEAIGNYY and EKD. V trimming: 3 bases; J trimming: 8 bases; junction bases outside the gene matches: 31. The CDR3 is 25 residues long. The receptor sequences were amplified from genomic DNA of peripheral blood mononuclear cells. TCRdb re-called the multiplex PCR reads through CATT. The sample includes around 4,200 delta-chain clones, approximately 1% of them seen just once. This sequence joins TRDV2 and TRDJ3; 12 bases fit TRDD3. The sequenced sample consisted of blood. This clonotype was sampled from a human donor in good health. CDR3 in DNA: TGTGCCTGTGACCCCGTGCTGGGGGATACGCAATCAAGCTCCCCTAGAGATTCCTACACCCGACAGATGTTTTTC. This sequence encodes CACDPVLGDTQSSSPRDSYTRQMFF.